This TCR beta chain was captured in a study of post-analysis software for immune sequencing data. About the research overall: There were relapsing-remitting, secondary progressive and progressive-relapsing multiple sclerosis among the disease courses included. Study results and limitations: Same-batch preparations were strongly co-clustered by F measure. People with multiple sclerosis had a significantly lower normalized Chao1 diversity than controls did. Compared with controls, patients had more of about five TRBV segments, including TRBV5-6, TRBV5-1 and TRBV20-1.

The CDR3 totals 15 residues. V was pared by 1 base and J by 4 bases, with 2 bases of the junction left unmatched. Germline V gene data show CDR1 as LGHNA and CDR2 as YNFKEQ. Points on this clonotype: Antigen: not known.

Included in the TCR beta cDNA libraries were unique molecular identifiers. T cells numbering 1 to 10 million yielded cDNA molecules that totaled about 500,000. MiXCR, applied by TCRdb to the PCR reads, yields one record per CDR3 protein. The sample carries approximately 770,000 distinct CDR3 sequences, around 45% recorded once. The TCR originated in a girl aged 5 to 17 with multiple sclerosis. This sequence joins TRBV4-2 and TRBJ2-7; 12 nucleotides match TRBD2. Sample: blood. CDR3 loop: CASSQGLAGDYEQYF. CDR3 in DNA: TGTGCCAGCAGCCAAGGACTAGCGGGAGATTACGAGCAGTACTTC.